Only a few counts were recorded for the clone carrying this TCR beta chain. The record originates from a study of blood T cell repertoires in COVID-19. Study in general: Acute and convalescent COVID-19 samples came from the United States, Italy and Spain.

CDR1 and CDR2 from the germline V gene are SGHRS and YFSETQ. CDR3 length: 15 residues. With 4 bases removed from V and 7 bases from J, the gap between germline ends came to 21 bases. Repertoires were generated with immunoSEQ multiplex PCR, while TCRdb's copy carries only in-frame clones and drops some. Of around 180,000 clones detected, over 80% appear once; the ten largest clones hold more than 5%. This clonotype was sampled from a woman aged 25 to 45 with acute or convalescent COVID-19. J is TRBJ2-7 and V is TRBV5-1, with D possibly being TRBD1 (5 bases). Specimen: peripheral blood. CDR3 loop: CASSQGSRGSREQYF. The CDR3 DNA follows: TGCGCCAGCAGCCAAGGATCTAGGGGTTCTCGGGAGCAGTACTTC.